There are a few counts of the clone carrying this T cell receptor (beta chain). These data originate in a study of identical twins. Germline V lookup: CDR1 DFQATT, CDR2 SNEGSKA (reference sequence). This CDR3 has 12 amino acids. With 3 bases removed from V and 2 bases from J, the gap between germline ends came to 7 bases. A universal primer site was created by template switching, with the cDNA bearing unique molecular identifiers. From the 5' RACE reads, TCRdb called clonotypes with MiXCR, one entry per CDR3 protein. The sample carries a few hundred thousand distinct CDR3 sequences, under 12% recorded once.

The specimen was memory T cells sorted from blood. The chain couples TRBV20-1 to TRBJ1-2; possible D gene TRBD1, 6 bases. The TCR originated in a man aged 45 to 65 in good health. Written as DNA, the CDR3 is TGCAGTGCTAGCACAGGGAACTATGGCTACACCTTC. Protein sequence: CSASTGNYGYTF.